The 6 T cell receptor beta chains listed next were all sequenced from one sample in a study of breast tumors, draining lymph nodes, adjacent tissues. Samples came from axillary lymph nodes draining the breast cancer. TCRdb recomputed calls from the multiplex PCR reads with MiXCR, one row per CDR3 protein. The profile shows around 250,000 distinct CDR3 sequences, 34% of them singletons. The sequencing sample was made of axillary lymph node tissue. Source of these receptors: a female donor with breast cancer. Some clones in this sample may be carry-over from other donors' samples.

This chain links TRBV28 with TRBJ2-1; TRBD2 aligns across 10 bases. Germline-derived CDR1 and CDR2 are MDHEN and SYDVKM. The CDR3 runs to 17 residues. With V trimmed by 11 bases and J by 1 base, 14 bases remained unmatched. The CDR3 protein is CAEWEREGRRSYNEQFF. CDR3 DNA sequence: TGTGCCGAGTGGGAGCGGGAGGGCCGTAGGTCCTACAATGAGCAGTTCTTC. Looking up the rest from reference TRBV28 and TRBJ2-1 gives the full variable domain: DVKVTQSSRYLVKRTGEKVFLECVQDMDHENMFWYRQDPGLGLRLIYFSYDVKMKEKGDIPEGYSVSREKKERFSLILESASTNQTSMYLCAEWEREGRRSYNEQFFGPGTRLTVL.

The V gene is TRBV2, the J gene TRBJ1-1; 7 bases match TRBD1. With V trimmed by 6 bases and J by 1 base, 2 bases remained unmatched. Germline assignment: CDR1 SNHLY and CDR2 FYNNEI. CDR3 size: 13 residues. The CDR3 spells CASRQGQNTEAFF. CDR3 nucleotide sequence: TGTGCCAGCAGACAGGGGCAGAACACTGAAGCTTTCTTT.

Notes on this clonotype: This may be a read error: a much more frequent sequence differs by one nucleotide. As the CDR3 is not closed by the conserved phenylalanine or tryptophan, this likely results from a read error. The chain is built from TRBV18 and TRBJ1-6; D ambiguous. This CDR3 contains 13 residues. The V gene lost 4 bases and the J gene lost 8 bases, with 9 bases spanning the gap. Germline V gene data show CDR1 as KGHSH and CDR2 as LQKENI. The CDR3 coding sequence is TGTGCCAGCTCACAGCGGGATGATTCACCCCTCCACCTT. Its translation: CASSQRDDSPLHL.

Of note for this clonotype: Possible read error: a much larger clone is one base away. V and J are TRBV9 and TRBJ1-2; possibly TRBD1 for D (6 bases). Germline CDR1 is SGDLS and CDR2 is YYNGEE. The CDR3 runs 15 residues. The CDR3 here is CASSTPFRGDNGSTF. The CDR3 nucleotides read TGTGCCAGCAGCACTCCCTTCAGGGGAGATAATGGCTCCACCTTC.

Ten or more counts support this clonotype. V and J are TRBV18 and TRBJ2-6, with D possibly being TRBD2 (6 bases). CDR3 length: 16 amino acids. Trimming cost V 2 bases and J 2 bases, with 10 bases left between them. From germline, CDR1 is KGHSH and CDR2 LQKENI. In DNA form, the CDR3 reads TGTGCCAGCTCACCATTCGGAGGGACTGGGGCCAACGTCCTGACTTTC. Translating gives CASSPFGGTGANVLTF.

This clonotype showed up many times. The V call is TRBV24-1, the J call TRBJ1-5; TRBD1 aligns across 7 bases. The V gene end was trimmed by 4 bases and the J gene end by 1 base; junction bases not matched to a gene: 0. This CDR3 has 14 residues. Germline lookup yields CDR1 KGHDR and CDR2 SFDVKD. The CDR3 coding sequence is TGTGCCACCAGTGAGGGACAGAGCAATCAGCCCCAGCATTTT. It translates to CATSEGQSNQPQHF.